These T cell receptor beta chains were read from a single sample in a study of response to subunit inactivated influenza vaccine. One entry per CDR3 protein, called by TCRdb with MiXCR from the RT-PCR reads. The top ten clones hold under 15% of a sample with more than 400,000 distinct CDR3 sequences, 6.5% to 8% of them seen once. The sequences come from PBMCs from blood, collected about 23 months after vaccination. The source is a man aged 50 to 69 who received an inactivated influenza vaccine. The CDR3 runs from the conserved cysteine through the conserved F or W. Each record gives: D gene, V gene, J gene, clone size, CDR3 protein, CDR3 DNA. A D gene is named only where the DNA matches it firmly. Not all rows give a size; the values are once, few, many and, for expanded clones, a class.

D: TRBD2
V: TRBV12-3/TRBV12-4
J: TRBJ2-1
size: few
CDR3: CASSKRLAGFQFF
DNA: TGTGCCAGCAGTAAACGACTAGCGGGATTTCAGTTCTTC

D: NA
V: TRBV20-1
J: TRBJ1-1
size: NA
CDR3: CSARVSGASMNTEAFF
DNA: TGCAGTGCTAGAGTGTCGGGGGCATCGATGAACACTGAAGCTTTCTTT

D: NA
V: TRBV7-2
J: TRBJ2-1
size: NA
CDR3: CASSPPNRELGEQFF
DNA: TGTGCCAGCAGCCCTCCGAACAGGGAGCTTGGTGAGCAGTTCTTC

D: NA
V: TRBV15
J: TRBJ1-1
size: NA
CDR3: CATSFTGSTEAFF
DNA: TGTGCCACCAGCTTTACAGGGAGCACTGAAGCTTTCTTT

D: NA
V: TRBV6-1
J: TRBJ2-1
size: few
CDR3: CANYGQAGVYNEQFF
DNA: TGTGCCAACTATGGTCAGGCTGGGGTTTACAATGAGCAGTTCTTC

D: NA
V: TRBV11-1
J: TRBJ2-7
size: NA
CDR3: CASSSLGEGSYEQYF
DNA: TGTGCCAGCAGCTCTTTGGGAGAGGGGTCGTACGAGCAGTACTTC

D: TRBD1
V: TRBV6-1
J: TRBJ2-2
size: few
CDR3: CASSDRGTGELFF
DNA: TGTGCCAGCAGCGACAGGGGCACCGGGGAGCTGTTTTTT

D: TRBD1
V: TRBV7-3
J: TRBJ2-3
size: many
CDR3: CASSTTGGRTDTQYF
DNA: TGTGCCAGCAGCACGACAGGGGGTCGCACAGATACGCAGTATTTT

D: NA
V: TRBV6-2/TRBV6-3
J: TRBJ1-1
size: many
CDR3: CASSFRVRTEAFF
DNA: TGTGCCAGCAGTTTTCGGGTTCGGACTGAAGCTTTCTTT

D: NA
V: TRBV12-3/TRBV12-4
J: TRBJ1-4
size: few
CDR3: CASSLASATNEKLFF
DNA: TGTGCCAGCAGTTTAGCGTCAGCAACTAATGAAAAACTGTTTTTT

D: TRBD1
V: TRBV25-1
J: TRBJ2-5
size: NA
CDR3: CASKSWTGQETQYF
DNA: TGTGCCAGCAAGTCATGGACAGGACAAGAGACCCAGTACTTC

D: NA
V: TRBV29-1
J: TRBJ2-3
size: many
CDR3: CSVNRWDASTDTQYF
DNA: TGCAGCGTCAACAGATGGGACGCTAGCACAGATACGCAGTATTTT

D: NA
V: TRBV5-1
J: TRBJ1-2
size: many
CDR3: CASSLAVSGYYGYTF
DNA: TGCGCCAGCAGCTTGGCCGTCTCTGGATACTATGGCTACACCTTC

D: TRBD1
V: TRBV15
J: TRBJ2-3
size: NA
CDR3: CATSTGQGIMTDTQYF
DNA: TGTGCCACCAGCACCGGACAGGGTATTATGACAGATACGCAGTATTTT

D: TRBD2
V: TRBV10-3
J: TRBJ2-1
size: few
CDR3: CAISDSLAGSGGNEQFF
DNA: TGTGCCATCAGTGATTCTCTGGCCGGATCGGGGGGCAATGAGCAGTTCTTC

D: NA
V: TRBV6-2/TRBV6-3
J: TRBJ2-5
size: NA
CDR3: CASRLGGGETQYF
DNA: TGTGCCAGCAGACTCGGAGGGGGAGAGACCCAGTACTTC

D: TRBD2
V: TRBV20-1
J: TRBJ2-1
size: few
CDR3: CSARAAREGEQFF
DNA: TGCAGTGCTAGGGCTGCGCGGGAGGGTGAGCAGTTCTTC

D: NA
V: TRBV20-1
J: TRBJ2-5
size: few
CDR3: CSAWTNGAQYF
DNA: TGCAGTGCTTGGACCAACGGGGCCCAGTACTTC

D: TRBD2
V: TRBV20-1
J: TRBJ2-2
size: many
CDR3: CSARDAAGAQTGELFF
DNA: TGCAGTGCTAGAGATGCAGCGGGGGCCCAAACCGGGGAGCTGTTTTTT

D: TRBD1
V: TRBV6-5
J: TRBJ2-5
size: many
CDR3: CASSYAGQEETQYF
DNA: TGTGCCAGCAGTTACGCGGGACAGGAAGAGACCCAGTACTTC

D: NA
V: TRBV6-6
J: TRBJ2-7
size: many
CDR3: CASSRLGTYEQYF
DNA: TGTGCCAGCAGTCGTCTCGGAACCTACGAGCAGTACTTC

D: NA
V: TRBV28
J: TRBJ1-5
size: once
CDR3: CASSPSADTQHF
DNA: TGTGCCAGCAGTCCGTCAGCGGATACGCAGCATTTT

D: NA
V: TRBV10-3
J: TRBJ2-1
size: many
CDR3: CAISESVRSRANEQFF
DNA: TGTGCCATCAGTGAGTCTGTGCGGAGTAGGGCGAATGAGCAGTTCTTC

D: NA
V: TRBV2
J: TRBJ2-2
size: few
CDR3: CASRYDETGELFF
DNA: TGTGCCAGCAGATATGACGAAACCGGGGAGCTGTTTTTT

D: NA
V: TRBV5-6
J: TRBJ2-3
size: NA
CDR3: CASSSTVGADTQYF
DNA: TGTGCCAGCAGCTCCACGGTGGGGGCAGATACGCAGTATTTT

D: TRBD2
V: TRBV4-3
J: TRBJ2-7
size: few
CDR3: CASSQVASGSVEQYF
DNA: TGCGCCAGCAGCCAAGTCGCTAGCGGGAGCGTGGAGCAGTACTTC

D: NA
V: TRBV3-1
J: TRBJ2-3
size: many
CDR3: CASSQVAQRTDTQYF
DNA: TGTGCCAGCAGCCAAGTCGCCCAGCGCACAGATACGCAGTATTTT

D: TRBD2
V: TRBV10-3
J: TRBJ2-2
size: NA
CDR3: CAINSGGPGELFF
DNA: TGTGCCATCAACAGCGGGGGACCCGGGGAGCTGTTTTTT

D: NA
V: TRBV20-1
J: TRBJ2-3
size: NA
CDR3: CSARDSSSTDTQYF
DNA: TGCAGTGCTAGAGACAGCAGTAGCACAGATACGCAGTATTTT

D: TRBD2
V: TRBV6-1
J: TRBJ2-5
size: NA
CDR3: CATGLAGGGQETQYF
DNA: TGTGCCACAGGACTAGCGGGGGGAGGACAAGAGACCCAGTACTTC

D: TRBD2
V: TRBV5-1
J: TRBJ2-5
size: few
CDR3: CASSLATSGSPRETQYF
DNA: TGCGCCAGCAGCTTGGCTACTAGCGGGAGTCCCCGGGAGACCCAGTACTTC

D: TRBD1
V: TRBV5-1
J: TRBJ2-7
size: few
CDR3: CASSPGGDRGPREQYF
DNA: TGCGCCAGCAGCCCCGGGGGGGACAGGGGGCCACGGGAGCAGTACTTC

D: NA
V: TRBV5-1
J: TRBJ2-7
size: few
CDR3: CASSLDPQGTYEQYF
DNA: TGCGCCAGCAGCTTGGACCCGCAGGGTACCTACGAGCAGTACTTC

D: NA
V: TRBV9
J: TRBJ2-5
size: NA
CDR3: CASSVDRAAVETQYF
DNA: TGTGCCAGCAGCGTAGATCGCGCGGCGGTCGAGACCCAGTACTTC

D: NA
V: TRBV12-3/TRBV12-4
J: TRBJ1-5
size: NA
CDR3: CASSLVAGRRNQPQHF
DNA: TGTGCCAGCAGTTTAGTCGCAGGGAGACGCAATCAGCCCCAGCATTTT

D: NA
V: TRBV5-1
J: TRBJ1-4
size: NA
CDR3: CASSLSQGGNTNEKLFF
DNA: TGCGCCAGCAGCTTGTCACAAGGGGGGAATACGAATGAAAAACTGTTTTTT

D: TRBD2
V: TRBV11-1
J: TRBJ2-1
size: NA
CDR3: CASSRSFSSGRGEQFF
DNA: TGTGCCAGCAGCCGGAGTTTCTCTAGCGGGAGAGGTGAGCAGTTCTTC

D: NA
V: TRBV4-3
J: TRBJ1-1
size: NA
CDR3: CASSQDLRDEGDGAFF
DNA: TGCGCCAGCAGCCAAGATCTGAGAGACGAAGGGGACGGAGCTTTCTTT

D: TRBD2
V: TRBV20-1
J: TRBJ2-1
size: few
CDR3: CSAPDGGLARNEQFF
DNA: TGCAGTGCTCCCGACGGGGGACTAGCTCGGAATGAGCAGTTCTTC

D: TRBD2
V: TRBV3-1
J: TRBJ2-1
size: NA
CDR3: CASCKGTSERNEQFF
DNA: TGTGCCAGCTGCAAAGGGACTAGCGAAAGGAATGAGCAGTTCTTC

D: NA
V: TRBV5-1
J: TRBJ2-5
size: NA
CDR3: CASSAPQGGIETQYF
DNA: TGCGCCAGCAGCGCTCCGCAGGGCGGTATCGAGACCCAGTACTTC

D: TRBD1
V: TRBV7-2
J: TRBJ2-1
size: few
CDR3: CASSHRGRNEQFF
DNA: TGTGCCAGCAGCCACAGGGGTCGCAATGAGCAGTTCTTC

D: NA
V: TRBV12-3/TRBV12-4
J: TRBJ2-7
size: many
CDR3: CASSPGHHGYEQYF
DNA: TGTGCCAGCAGTCCGGGACACCACGGATACGAGCAGTACTTC

D: NA
V: TRBV4-3
J: TRBJ2-5
size: NA
CDR3: CASSAHRTLQETQYF
DNA: TGCGCCAGCAGCGCCCACCGGACACTCCAAGAGACCCAGTACTTC

D: TRBD2
V: TRBV3-1
J: TRBJ2-1
size: many
CDR3: CASSQDSGEEAGGPCKQFF
DNA: TGTGCCAGCAGCCAAGATTCCGGGGAAGAAGCGGGAGGGCCATGTAAGCAGTTCTTC

D: NA
V: TRBV12-3/TRBV12-4
J: TRBJ1-3
size: many
CDR3: CASSLRGSGNTIYF
DNA: TGTGCCAGCAGCCTACGGGGCTCTGGAAACACCATATATTTT

D: TRBD1
V: TRBV6-5
J: TRBJ2-7
size: NA
CDR3: CASSYETGEFYEQYF
DNA: TGTGCCAGCAGTTACGAGACAGGGGAATTCTACGAGCAGTACTTC

D: NA
V: TRBV24-1
J: TRBJ2-1
size: NA
CDR3: CATSDLGGTYNEQFF
DNA: TGTGCCACCAGTGATTTAGGCGGAACGTACAATGAGCAGTTCTTC

D: TRBD1
V: TRBV4-2
J: TRBJ1-6
size: NA
CDR3: CASSQARQGRNSPLHF
DNA: TGTGCCAGCAGCCAAGCTCGACAGGGGAGGAATTCACCCCTCCACTTT

D: TRBD1
V: TRBV5-6
J: TRBJ1-1
size: few
CDR3: CASSSYRGMNTEAFF
DNA: TGTGCCAGCAGCTCCTACAGGGGTATGAACACTGAAGCTTTCTTT

D: TRBD2
V: TRBV20-1
J: TRBJ2-5
size: many
CDR3: CSALGTSGFKETQYF
DNA: TGCAGTGCTCTCGGGACTAGCGGATTTAAAGAGACCCAGTACTTC

D: TRBD2
V: TRBV27
J: TRBJ2-7
size: many
CDR3: CASSPRLAGLREQYF
DNA: TGTGCCAGCAGTCCCCGACTAGCGGGTCTCCGCGAGCAGTACTTC

D: TRBD1
V: TRBV20-1
J: TRBJ1-2
size: NA
CDR3: CSAATGGGYGYSF
DNA: TGCAGTGCAGCAACAGGGGGCGGGTATGGCTACTCCTTC

D: TRBD1
V: TRBV5-8
J: TRBJ1-1
size: few
CDR3: CASSFPQGATTEAFF
DNA: TGTGCCAGCAGCTTCCCACAGGGGGCTACCACTGAAGCTTTCTTT

D: NA
V: TRBV12-3/TRBV12-4
J: TRBJ2-7
size: once
CDR3: CASSLGTATEQYF
DNA: TGTGCCAGCAGTTTAGGGACGGCGACTGAGCAGTACTTC